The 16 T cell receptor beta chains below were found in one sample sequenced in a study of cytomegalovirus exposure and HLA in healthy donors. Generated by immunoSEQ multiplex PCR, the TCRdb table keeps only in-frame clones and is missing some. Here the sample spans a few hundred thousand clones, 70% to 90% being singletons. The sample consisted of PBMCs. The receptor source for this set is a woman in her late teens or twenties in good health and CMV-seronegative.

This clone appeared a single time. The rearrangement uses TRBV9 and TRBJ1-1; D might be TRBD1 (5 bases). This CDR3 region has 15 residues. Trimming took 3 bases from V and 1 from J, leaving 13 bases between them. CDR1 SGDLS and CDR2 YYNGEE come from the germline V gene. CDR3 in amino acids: CASSARGIPNTEAFF. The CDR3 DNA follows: TGTGCCAGCAGCGCCCGGGGGATCCCGAACACTGAAGCTTTCTTT.

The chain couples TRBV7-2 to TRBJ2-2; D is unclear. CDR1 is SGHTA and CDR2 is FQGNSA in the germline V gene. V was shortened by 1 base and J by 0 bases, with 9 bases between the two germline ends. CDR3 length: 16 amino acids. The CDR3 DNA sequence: TGTGCCAGCAGCTTAGGGTTTAGCTCGAACACCGGGGAGCTGTTTTTT. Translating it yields CASSLGFSSNTGELFF. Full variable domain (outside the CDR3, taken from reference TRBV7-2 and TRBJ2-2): GAGVSQSPSNKVTEKGKDVELRCDPISGHTALYWYRQSLGQGLEFLIYFQGNSAPDKSGLPSDRFSAERTGGSVSTLTIQRTQQEDSAVYLCASSLGFSSNTGELFFGEGSRLTVL.

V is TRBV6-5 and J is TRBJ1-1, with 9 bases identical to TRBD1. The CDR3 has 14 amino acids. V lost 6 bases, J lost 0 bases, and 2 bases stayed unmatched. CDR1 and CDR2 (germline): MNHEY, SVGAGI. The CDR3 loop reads CASSWDRVNTEAFF. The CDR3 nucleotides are TGTGCCAGCAGCTGGGACAGGGTGAACACTGAAGCTTTCTTT.

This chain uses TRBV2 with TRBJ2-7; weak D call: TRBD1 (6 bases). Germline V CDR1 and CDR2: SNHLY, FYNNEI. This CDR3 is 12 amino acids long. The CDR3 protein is CDCGRTVNEQYF. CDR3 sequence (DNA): TGTGACTGCGGAAGGACAGTCAACGAGCAGTACTTC.

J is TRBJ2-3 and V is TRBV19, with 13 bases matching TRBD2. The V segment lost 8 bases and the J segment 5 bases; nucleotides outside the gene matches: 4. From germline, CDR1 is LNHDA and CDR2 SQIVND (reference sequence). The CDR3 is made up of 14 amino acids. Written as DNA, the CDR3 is TGTGCCAGTCAACTAGCGGGAGGGGTAGATACGCAGTATTTT. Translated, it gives CASQLAGGVDTQYF.

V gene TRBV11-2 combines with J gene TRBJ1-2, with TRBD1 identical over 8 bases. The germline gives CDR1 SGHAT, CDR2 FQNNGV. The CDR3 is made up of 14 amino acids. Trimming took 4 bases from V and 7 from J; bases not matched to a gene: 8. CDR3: CASSSNTGGRGYTF. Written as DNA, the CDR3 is TGTGCCAGCAGCTCAAATACAGGGGGACGTGGCTACACCTTC.

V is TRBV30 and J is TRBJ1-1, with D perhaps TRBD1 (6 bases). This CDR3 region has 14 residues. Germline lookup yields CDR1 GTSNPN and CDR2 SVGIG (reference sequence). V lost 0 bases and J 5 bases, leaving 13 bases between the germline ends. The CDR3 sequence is CAWSVQGRGTEAFF. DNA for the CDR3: TGTGCCTGGAGTGTCCAGGGGAGGGGGACTGAAGCTTTCTTT.

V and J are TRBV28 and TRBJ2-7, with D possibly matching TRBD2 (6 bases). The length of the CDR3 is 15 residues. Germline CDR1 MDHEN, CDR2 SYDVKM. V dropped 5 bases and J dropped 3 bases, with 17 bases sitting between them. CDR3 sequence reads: CASSPEAGWVYEQYF. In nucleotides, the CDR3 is TGTGCCAGCAGTCCTGAGGCGGGATGGGTCTACGAGCAGTACTTC.

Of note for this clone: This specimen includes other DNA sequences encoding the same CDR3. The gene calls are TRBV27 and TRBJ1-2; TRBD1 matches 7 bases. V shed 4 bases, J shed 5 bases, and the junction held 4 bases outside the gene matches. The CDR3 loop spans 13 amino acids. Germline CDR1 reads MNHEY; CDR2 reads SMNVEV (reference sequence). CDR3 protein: CASSSRDSYGYTF. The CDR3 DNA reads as TGTGCCAGCAGTTCCAGGGACAGTTATGGCTACACCTTC.

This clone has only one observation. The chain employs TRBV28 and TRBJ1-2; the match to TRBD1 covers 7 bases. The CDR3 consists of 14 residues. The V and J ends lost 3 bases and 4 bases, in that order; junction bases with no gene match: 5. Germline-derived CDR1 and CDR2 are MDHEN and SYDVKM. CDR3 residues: CASSFPGGLYGYTF. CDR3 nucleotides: TGTGCCAGCAGTTTTCCAGGGGGACTCTATGGCTACACCTTC.

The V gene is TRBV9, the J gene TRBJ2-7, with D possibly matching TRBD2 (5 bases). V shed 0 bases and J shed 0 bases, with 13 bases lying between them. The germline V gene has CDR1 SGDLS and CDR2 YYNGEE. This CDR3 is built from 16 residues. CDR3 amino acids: CASSVEGAVSSYEQYF. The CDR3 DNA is TGTGCCAGCAGCGTAGAAGGAGCGGTGAGCTCCTACGAGCAGTACTTC.

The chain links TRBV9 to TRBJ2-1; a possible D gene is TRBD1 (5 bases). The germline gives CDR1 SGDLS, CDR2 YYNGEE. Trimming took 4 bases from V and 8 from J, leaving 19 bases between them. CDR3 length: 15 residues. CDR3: CASSPEGAGGDEQFF. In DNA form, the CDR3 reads TGTGCCAGCAGCCCGGAAGGGGCAGGCGGCGATGAGCAGTTCTTC.

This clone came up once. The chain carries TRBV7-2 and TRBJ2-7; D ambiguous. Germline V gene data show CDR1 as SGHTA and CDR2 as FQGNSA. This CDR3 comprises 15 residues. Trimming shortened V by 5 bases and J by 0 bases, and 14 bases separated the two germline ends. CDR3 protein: CASSVRRASSYEQYF. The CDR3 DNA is TGTGCCAGCAGCGTCCGCCGCGCTAGCTCCTACGAGCAGTACTTC.

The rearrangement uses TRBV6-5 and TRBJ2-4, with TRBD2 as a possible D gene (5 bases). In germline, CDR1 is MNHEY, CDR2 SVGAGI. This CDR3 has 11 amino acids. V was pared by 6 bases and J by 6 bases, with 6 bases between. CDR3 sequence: CASRGANIQYF. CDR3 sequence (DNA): TGTGCCAGCAGGGGAGCAAACATTCAGTACTTC.

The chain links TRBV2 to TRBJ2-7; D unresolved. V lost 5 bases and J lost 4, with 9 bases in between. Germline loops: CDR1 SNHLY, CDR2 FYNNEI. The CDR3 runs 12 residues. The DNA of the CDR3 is TGTGCCAGCAGTACTACAAAGTACGAGCAGTACTTC. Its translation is CASSTTKYEQYF.

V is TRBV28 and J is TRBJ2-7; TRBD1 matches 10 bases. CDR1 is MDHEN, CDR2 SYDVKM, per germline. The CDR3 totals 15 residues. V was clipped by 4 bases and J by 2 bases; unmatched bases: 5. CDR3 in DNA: TGTGCCAGCAGTTCCCCCGGACAGGGGGCCTACGAGCAGTACTTC. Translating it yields CASSSPGQGAYEQYF. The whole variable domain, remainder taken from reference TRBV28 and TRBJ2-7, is DVKVTQSSRYLVKRTGEKVFLECVQDMDHENMFWYRQDPGLGLRLIYFSYDVKMKEKGDIPEGYSVSREKKERFSLILESASTNQTSMYLCASSSPGQGAYEQYFGPGTRLTVT.